This T cell receptor (beta chain) stems from a study of response to subunit inactivated influenza vaccine. This clonotype was counted at least ten times. V lost 3 bases, J lost 2 bases, and 18 bases lay in between. CDR1 and CDR2 (germline): SGHVS, FQNEAQ. The CDR3 spans 17 residues. TCRdb re-analysed the RT-PCR reads in MiXCR, keeping a single row per CDR3 protein. The table records hundreds of thousands of distinct CDR3 sequences, about 11% of them present only once. These records were also assigned to another study, of T cells expressing NK-cell markers. This second report adds: With UMIs, 5'RACE template switching was used to make TCR beta cDNA.

Material: PBMCs from blood, obtained on the day of vaccination. The receptor comes from a man aged 45 to 65 who received an inactivated influenza vaccine. This chain uses TRBV7-8 with TRBJ2-3, with D maybe TRBD1 (8 bases). CDR3 in amino acids: CASSFRGAGQVTDTQYF. In DNA form, the CDR3 reads TGTGCCAGCAGCTTTAGAGGAGCGGGACAGGTCACAGATACGCAGTATTTT.